This T cell receptor beta chain was identified during a study of blood T cells in healthy people across ages. There are many counts of this clonotype. The second PCR ran 7 to 11 cycles with a sample-barcoded 5' primer and J-beta primers. TCRdb re-analysed the 5' RACE reads in MiXCR, keeping a single row per CDR3 protein. The repertoire holds about 590,000 distinct CDR3 sequences, about 30% seen once, with about a sixth in the top ten. V lost 5 bases to trimming and J lost 2 bases, with 10 bases between them. Per the germline V gene, CDR1 is SGHTA and CDR2 is FQGNSA. The CDR3 totals 13 residues. The origin of this receptor is a woman of 80 years or more in good health. The sequenced sample consisted of blood. This chain connects TRBV7-2 to TRBJ2-7; D ambiguous. In DNA form, the CDR3 reads TGTGCCAGCAGCCGTCCGGGCCCCTACGAGCAGTACTTC. Amino acid sequence: CASSRPGPYEQYF. Full variable domain (rest looked up from reference TRBV7-2 and TRBJ2-7): GAGVSQSPSNKVTEKGKDVELRCDPISGHTALYWYRQSLGQGLEFLIYFQGNSAPDKSGLPSDRFSAERTGGSVSTLTIQRTQQEDSAVYLCASSRPGPYEQYFGPGTRLTVT.